Below, 18 T cell receptor beta chains from the same sample are listed, as sequenced in a study of T cells expressing NK-cell markers. TCRdb re-called the 5' RACE reads and catalogs CDR3 proteins one per entry, DNA excluded. This sample's clone table lists approximately 550,000 distinct CDR3 sequences. Sample: blood T cells: a sorted CD56 or NKG2C T cell subset, CD4+ or CD8+ T cells, or bulk PBMC T cells (not recorded which). These receptors all stem from a man aged 18 to 30 in good health.

V and J are TRBV24-1 and TRBJ2-1; checking the TCRdb D call of TRBD1 is not possible without DNA. CDR1 and CDR2 (germline): KGHDR, SFDVKD. CDR3 length: 16 residues. The CDR3 reads CATSDPGGLSNNEQFF.

This chain uses TRBV5-1 with TRBJ2-3; TCRdb proposes TRBD2, but this gene call is untestable without DNA. Germline CDR1 and CDR2: SGHRS and YFSETQ. This CDR3 region has 18 residues. The CDR3 loop is CASSPLAGGIRNTDTQYF. Variable domain in full (rest from reference TRBV5-1 and TRBJ2-3): KAGVTQTPRYLIKTRGQQVTLSCSPISGHRSVSWYQQTPGQGLQFLFEYFSETQRNKGNFPGRFSGRQFSNSRSEMNVSTLELGDSALYLCASSPLAGGIRNTDTQYFGPGTRLTVL.

The chain employs TRBV7-8 and TRBJ2-2; TCRdb names TRBD1, which stays unverified in the absence of DNA. The CDR3 sequence is 13 residues long. Per germline, CDR1 SGHVS and CDR2 FQNEAQ. The CDR3 spells CASRRQVTGELFF.

The CDR3 sequence: CASSPRTFAYEQYF. The rearrangement links TRBV12-3 or TRBV12-4 to TRBJ2-7; the TCRdb call, TRBD1, lacks DNA for checking. CDR3 length: 14 amino acids.

The chain uses TRBV6-2 or TRBV6-3 and TRBJ2-7; the TRBD1 assignment by TCRdb is unverifiable without DNA. The CDR3 runs to 16 residues. Per germline, CDR1 MNHEY and CDR2 SVGEGT. The CDR3 loop reads CASSYLIGDRPYEQYF.

J is TRBJ2-5 and V is TRBV7-9; TCRdb returns TRBD1, unconfirmable since there is no DNA. This CDR3 is built from 20 residues. From germline, CDR1 is SEHNR and CDR2 FQNEAQ (reference sequence). CDR3 region: CASSVRKTGNLSALDQTQYF.

The chain uses TRBV27 and TRBJ2-7; TCRdb designates TRBD2, a call that cannot be tested without DNA. The CDR3 contains 13 residues. Germline CDR1 reads MNHEY; CDR2 reads SMNVEV (reference sequence). The CDR3 here is CASRREGTYEQYF.

V usage is TRBV25-1 and J usage is TRBJ2-2; the D gene TCRdb calls, TRBD1, cannot be checked with no DNA. The CDR3 runs 14 residues. Germline V gene data show CDR1 as MGHDK and CDR2 as SYGVNS. CDR3 in amino acids: CASWQGQGTGELFF.

V is TRBV5-5 and J is TRBJ1-5; TCRdb outputs TRBD1, but without DNA this stays unchecked. The CDR3 sequence is 17 residues long. Germline lookup yields CDR1 SGHKS and CDR2 YYEKEE (reference sequence). The CDR3 is CASSLRPGTGSNQPQHF.

The V gene is TRBV25-1, the J gene TRBJ2-2; the D call of TRBD2 rests on TCRdb alone, since no DNA is present to check it. CDR3 length: 16 amino acids. Germline V lookup: CDR1 MGHDK, CDR2 SYGVNS. The CDR3 loop is CASSEYGLASTGELFF. Full variable domain (rest looked up from reference TRBV25-1 and TRBJ2-2): EADIYQTPRYLVIGTGKKITLECSQTMGHDKMYWYQQDPGMELHLIHYSYGVNSTEKGDLSSESTVSRIRTEHFPLTLESARPSHTSQYLCASSEYGLASTGELFFGEGSRLTVL.

CDR3 region: CASTPSRGRGYTF. The genes are TRBV12-3 or TRBV12-4 and TRBJ1-2; TCRdb reports TRBD1, a call that lacks DNA to check it against. This CDR3 is built from 13 residues.

The chain couples TRBV7-2 to TRBJ1-5; there is no DNA to check the TCRdb D call of TRBD1. Germline V gene lookup returns CDR1 SGHTA and CDR2 FQGNSA. This CDR3 comprises 14 residues. The CDR3 region is CASSLAPGNQPQHF.

The chain employs TRBV5-1 and TRBJ2-1; TCRdb proposes TRBD2, but this gene call is untestable without DNA. Per germline, CDR1 SGHRS and CDR2 YFSETQ. The CDR3 is 15 residues long. CDR3 in amino acids: CASSWTTVVSNEQFF.

This chain joins TRBV6-1 and TRBJ2-7; checking the TCRdb D call of TRBD1 is not possible without DNA. In germline, CDR1 is MNHNS, CDR2 SASEGT. The length of the CDR3 is 15 residues. The CDR3 region is CASSLTGATATEQYF.

The J gene is TRBJ1-6, the V gene TRBV7-2. The germline gives CDR1 SGHTA, CDR2 FQGNSA. This CDR3 spans 14 amino acids. CDR3 loop: CASSLGPYNSPLHF.

J is TRBJ2-6 and V is TRBV4-3; TCRdb gives TRBD1 as the D gene, but with no DNA this cannot be confirmed. The CDR3 is 17 amino acids. The germline V gene encodes CDR1 LGHNA and CDR2 YSLEER. This chain's CDR3 is CASSQDRPLSGANVLTF.

J is TRBJ2-1 and V is TRBV2; no DNA is available, so the TRBD2 call from TCRdb remains unchecked. The CDR3 is 13 amino acids. Per germline, CDR1 SNHLY and CDR2 FYNNEI. Here the CDR3 reads CASTRRTYNEQFF.

The chain recombines TRBV7-8 with TRBJ2-3. Germline V gene sequence: CDR1 SGHVS, CDR2 FQNEAQ. This CDR3 is 13 amino acids long. This chain's CDR3 is CASSSTSGDTQYF.